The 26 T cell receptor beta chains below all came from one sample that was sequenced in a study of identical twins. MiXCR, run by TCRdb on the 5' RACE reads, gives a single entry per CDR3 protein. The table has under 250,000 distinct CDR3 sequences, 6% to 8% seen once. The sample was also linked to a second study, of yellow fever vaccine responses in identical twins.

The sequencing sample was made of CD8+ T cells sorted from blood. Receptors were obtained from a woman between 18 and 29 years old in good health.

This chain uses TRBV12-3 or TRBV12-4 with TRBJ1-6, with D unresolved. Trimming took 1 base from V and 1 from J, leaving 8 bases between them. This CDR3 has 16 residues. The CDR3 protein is CASSLVSDSYNSPLHF. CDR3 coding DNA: TGTGCCAGCAGTTTAGTATCAGATTCCTATAATTCACCCCTCCACTTT.

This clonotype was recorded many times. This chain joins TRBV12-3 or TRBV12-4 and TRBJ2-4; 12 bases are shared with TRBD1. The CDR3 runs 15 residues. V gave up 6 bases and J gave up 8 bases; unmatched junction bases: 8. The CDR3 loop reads CASSPGTGGWDIQYF. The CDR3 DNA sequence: TGTGCCAGCAGCCCAGGGACAGGGGGCTGGGACATTCAGTACTTC.

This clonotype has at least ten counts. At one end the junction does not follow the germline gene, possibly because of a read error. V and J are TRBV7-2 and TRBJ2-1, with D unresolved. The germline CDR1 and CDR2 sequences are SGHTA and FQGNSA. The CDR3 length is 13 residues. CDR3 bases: TGTGCCAGCAGCGTAGCACTTGACAATGAGCAGTTCTTC. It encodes CASSVALDNEQFF.

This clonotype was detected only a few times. DNA for the CDR3: TGCAGCCGTAAAAATGACTCTGGGGGCGACTATGGCTACACCTTC. The encoded protein is CSRKNDSGGDYGYTF. The V and J genes are TRBV20-1 and TRBJ1-2; tentatively, D is TRBD1 (6 bases). Germline CDR1 DFQATT, CDR2 SNEGSKA (reference sequence). The CDR3 has 15 amino acids.

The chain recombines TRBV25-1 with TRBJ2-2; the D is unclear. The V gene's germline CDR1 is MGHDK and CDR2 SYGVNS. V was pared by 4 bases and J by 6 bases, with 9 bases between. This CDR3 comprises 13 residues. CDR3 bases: TGTGCCAGCAGTGTTTTAGCCCCCGGGGAGCTGTTTTTT. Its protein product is CASSVLAPGELFF.

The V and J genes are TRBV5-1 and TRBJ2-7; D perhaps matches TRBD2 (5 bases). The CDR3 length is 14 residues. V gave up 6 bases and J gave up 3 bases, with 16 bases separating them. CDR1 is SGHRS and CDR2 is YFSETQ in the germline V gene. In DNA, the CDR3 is TGCGCCAGCAAGCTAGTGTACGGGGACTACGAGCAGTACTTC. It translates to CASKLVYGDYEQYF.

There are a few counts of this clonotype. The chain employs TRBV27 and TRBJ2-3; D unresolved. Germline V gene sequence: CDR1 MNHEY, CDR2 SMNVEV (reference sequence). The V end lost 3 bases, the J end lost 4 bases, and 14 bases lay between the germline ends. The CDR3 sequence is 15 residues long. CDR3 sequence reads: CASSFQLALSDTQYF. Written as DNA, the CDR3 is TGTGCCAGCAGTTTTCAACTGGCCCTCTCAGATACGCAGTATTTT.

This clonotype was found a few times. CDR3 bases: TGCGCCAGCAGCTCGGAAACCCCCCCAGCGGGAGGGACGGATGAGCAGTTCTTC. It yields the protein CASSSETPPAGGTDEQFF. The genes are TRBV5-1 and TRBJ2-1; 10 bases line up with TRBD2. Germline-derived CDR1 and CDR2 are SGHRS and YFSETQ. After removal of 3 bases from V and 8 bases from J, the junction contained 17 bases not matched to a gene. The CDR3 consists of 18 residues. Together with reference TRBV5-1 and TRBJ2-1, the CDR3 gives the full variable domain: KAGVTQTPRYLIKTRGQQVTLSCSPISGHRSVSWYQQTPGQGLQFLFEYFSETQRNKGNFPGRFSGRQFSNSRSEMNVSTLELGDSALYLCASSSETPPAGGTDEQFFGPGTRLTVL.

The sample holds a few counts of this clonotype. CDR3 region: CASSVDGATDTQYF. The CDR3 region has the DNA TGTGCCAGCAGCGTAGATGGCGCGACAGATACGCAGTATTTT. V is TRBV9 and J is TRBJ2-3; D remains unclear. V was trimmed by 0 bases and J by 3 bases, leaving 8 bases between them. There are 14 residues in the CDR3. Germline values: CDR1 SGDLS, CDR2 YYNGEE. Filled out from reference TRBV9 and TRBJ2-3, the complete variable domain reads DSGVTQTPKHLITATGQRVTLRCSPRSGDLSVYWYQQSLDQGLQFLIQYYNGEERAKGNILERFSAQQFPDLHSELNLSSLELGDSALYFCASSVDGATDTQYFGPGTRLTVL.

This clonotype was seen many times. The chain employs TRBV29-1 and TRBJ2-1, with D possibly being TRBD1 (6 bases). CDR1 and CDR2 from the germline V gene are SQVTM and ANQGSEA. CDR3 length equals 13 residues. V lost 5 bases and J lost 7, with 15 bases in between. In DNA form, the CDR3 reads TGCAGCGTTCCGTTGGACAGCTGGAATGAGCAGTTCTTC. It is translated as CSVPLDSWNEQFF.

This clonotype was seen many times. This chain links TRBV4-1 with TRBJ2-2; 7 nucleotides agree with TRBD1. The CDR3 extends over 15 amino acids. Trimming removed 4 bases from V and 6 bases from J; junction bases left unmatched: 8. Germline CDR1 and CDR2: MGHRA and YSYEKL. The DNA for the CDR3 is TGCGCCAGCAGCCTTAGCACAGGGGATCCCGGGGAGCTGTTTTTT. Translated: CASSLSTGDPGELFF.

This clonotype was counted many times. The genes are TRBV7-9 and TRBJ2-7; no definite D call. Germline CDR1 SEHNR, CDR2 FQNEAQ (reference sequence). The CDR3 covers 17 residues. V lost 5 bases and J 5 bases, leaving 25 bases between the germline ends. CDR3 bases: TGTGCCAGCAGCATGCCCTTTAGTAACCTGAGTAGGCACGAGCAGTACTTC. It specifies CASSMPFSNLSRHEQYF.

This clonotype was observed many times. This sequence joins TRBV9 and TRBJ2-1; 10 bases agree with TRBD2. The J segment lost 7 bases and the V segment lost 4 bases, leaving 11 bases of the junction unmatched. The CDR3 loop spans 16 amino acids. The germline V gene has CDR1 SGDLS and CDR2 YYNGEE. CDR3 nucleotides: TGTGCCAGCAGCCCCGCGGGACTAGCGATCCAGAATGAGCAGTTCTTC. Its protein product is CASSPAGLAIQNEQFF.

CDR3 sequence reads: CASSFRLGPTYQETQYF. CDR3 nucleotide sequence: TGTGCCAGCAGCTTCAGGCTGGGGCCAACGTACCAAGAGACCCAGTACTTC. The rearrangement joins TRBV7-2 to TRBJ2-5; D possibly corresponds to TRBD1 (5 bases). CDR3 size: 17 residues. Trimming removed 3 bases at V and 0 bases at J, with 17 bases between. Germline loops: CDR1 SGHTA, CDR2 FQGNSA.

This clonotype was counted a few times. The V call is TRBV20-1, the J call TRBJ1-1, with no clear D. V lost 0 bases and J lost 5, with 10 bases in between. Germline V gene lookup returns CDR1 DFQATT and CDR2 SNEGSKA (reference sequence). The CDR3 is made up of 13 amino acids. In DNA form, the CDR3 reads TGCAGTGCTAGAGATCCCCGGGATACTGAAGCTTTCTTT. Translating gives CSARDPRDTEAFF.

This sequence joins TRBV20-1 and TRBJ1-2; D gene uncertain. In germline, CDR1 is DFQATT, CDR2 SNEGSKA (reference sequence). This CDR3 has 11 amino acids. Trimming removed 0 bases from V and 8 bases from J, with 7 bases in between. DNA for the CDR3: TGCAGTGCTAGAGAGGGTTACGGCTACACCTTC. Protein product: CSAREGYGYTF.

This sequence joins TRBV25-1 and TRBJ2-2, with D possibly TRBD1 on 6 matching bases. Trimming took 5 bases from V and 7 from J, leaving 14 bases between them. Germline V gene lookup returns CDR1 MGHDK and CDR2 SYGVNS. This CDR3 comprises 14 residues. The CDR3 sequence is CASSFNRVDGELFF. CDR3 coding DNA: TGTGCCAGCAGTTTCAACAGGGTTGACGGGGAGCTGTTTTTT.

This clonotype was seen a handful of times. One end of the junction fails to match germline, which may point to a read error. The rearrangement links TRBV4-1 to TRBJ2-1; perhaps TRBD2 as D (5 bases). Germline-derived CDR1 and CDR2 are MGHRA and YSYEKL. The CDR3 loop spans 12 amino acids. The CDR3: CASSQGFGEPFF. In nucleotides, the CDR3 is TGCGCCAGCAGCCAAGGTTTCGGGGAGCCGTTCTTC.

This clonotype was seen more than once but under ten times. The DNA of the CDR3 is TGTGCCAGCAGCAAAGGACTAGCGGCCTACGAGCAGTACTTC. This encodes CASSKGLAAYEQYF. This sequence joins TRBV3-1 and TRBJ2-7; 10 nucleotides match TRBD2. The CDR3 contains 14 residues. Germline V gene sequence: CDR1 LGHDT, CDR2 YNNKEL (reference sequence). The junction had 3 bases not matched to a gene; V was cut back by 5 bases and J by 2 bases.

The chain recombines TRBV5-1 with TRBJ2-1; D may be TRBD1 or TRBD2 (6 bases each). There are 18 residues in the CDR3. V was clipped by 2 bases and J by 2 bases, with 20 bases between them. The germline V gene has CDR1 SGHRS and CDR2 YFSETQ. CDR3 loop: CASSFRGGSGGAYNEQFF. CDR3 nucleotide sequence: TGCGCCAGCAGCTTCCGAGGGGGGAGTGGCGGAGCCTACAATGAGCAGTTCTTC. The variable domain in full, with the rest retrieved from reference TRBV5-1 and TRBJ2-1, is KAGVTQTPRYLIKTRGQQVTLSCSPISGHRSVSWYQQTPGQGLQFLFEYFSETQRNKGNFPGRFSGRQFSNSRSEMNVSTLELGDSALYLCASSFRGGSGGAYNEQFFGPGTRLTVL.

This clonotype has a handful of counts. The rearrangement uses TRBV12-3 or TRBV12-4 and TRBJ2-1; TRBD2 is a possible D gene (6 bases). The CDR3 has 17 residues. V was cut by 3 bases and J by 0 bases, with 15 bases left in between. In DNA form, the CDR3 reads TGTGCCAGCAGTTTTTGGTTAGCGGAAAGCTCCTACAATGAGCAGTTCTTC. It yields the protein CASSFWLAESSYNEQFF.

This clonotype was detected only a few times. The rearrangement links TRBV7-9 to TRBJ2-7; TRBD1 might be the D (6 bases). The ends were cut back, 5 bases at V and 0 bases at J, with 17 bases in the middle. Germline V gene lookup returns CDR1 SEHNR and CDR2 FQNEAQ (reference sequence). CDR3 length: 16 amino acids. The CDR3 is CASSLSAGESSYEQYF. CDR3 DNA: TGTGCCAGCAGCCTTTCTGCAGGGGAGAGCTCCTACGAGCAGTACTTC.

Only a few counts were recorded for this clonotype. As DNA, the CDR3 is TGCAGTGCTAGAGATGAGTTGGCTAGCGGACCCTACGAGCAGTACGTC. Protein product: CSARDELASGPYEQYV. The chain recombines TRBV20-1 with TRBJ2-7, with TRBD2 matching 7 bases. V dropped 0 bases and J dropped 2; count of bases not matched to a gene: 10. The CDR3 is 16 residues long. Germline CDR1 is DFQATT and CDR2 is SNEGSKA (reference sequence).

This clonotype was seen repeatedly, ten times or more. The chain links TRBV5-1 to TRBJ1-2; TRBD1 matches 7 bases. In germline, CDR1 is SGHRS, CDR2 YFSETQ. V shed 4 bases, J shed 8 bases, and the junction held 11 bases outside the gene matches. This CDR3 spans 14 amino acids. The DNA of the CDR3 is TGCGCCAGCAGCAAACCGACAGGGCAGCGAGGCTACACCTTC. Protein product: CASSKPTGQRGYTF.

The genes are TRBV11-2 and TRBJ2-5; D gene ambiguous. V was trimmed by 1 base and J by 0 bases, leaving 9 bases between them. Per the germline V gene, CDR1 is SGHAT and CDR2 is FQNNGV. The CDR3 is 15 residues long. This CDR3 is CASSLGSSYQETQYF. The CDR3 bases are TGTGCCAGCAGCTTAGGGTCTTCGTACCAAGAGACCCAGTACTTC.

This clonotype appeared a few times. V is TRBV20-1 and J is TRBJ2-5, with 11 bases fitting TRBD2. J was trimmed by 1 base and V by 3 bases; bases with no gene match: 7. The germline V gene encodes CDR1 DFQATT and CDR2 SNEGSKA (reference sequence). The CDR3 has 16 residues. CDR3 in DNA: TGCAGTGCTAGGTCTAGCGGGGGGCCCCTCCAAGAGACCCAGTACTTC. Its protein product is CSARSSGGPLQETQYF.